Each of the 18 T cell receptor beta chains below was sequenced from the same sample in a study of shared clonotypes between healthy human individuals. The assay was immunoSEQ multiplex PCR, and TCRdb's table has in-frame clones only and misses some. The table includes about 2.4 million clones, more than 85% detected once. Sequencing was done on a sample of naive CD4+ T cells from PBMCs. This sample's subset: CD45RA+ positively selected. Every receptor here comes from a man younger than 35 in good health. Some clones in this sample may be carry-over from other donors' samples.

This chain joins TRBV19 and TRBJ2-1, with TRBD1 matching over 9 bases. Germline assignment: CDR1 LNHDA and CDR2 SQIVND (reference sequence). The CDR3 spans 17 residues. V trimming: 4 bases; J trimming: 8 bases; junction bases outside the gene matches: 15. CDR3 protein: CASSTLWDRDGTYEQFF. CDR3 DNA: TGTGCCAGTAGTACTCTATGGGACAGGGATGGGACCTATGAGCAGTTCTTC.

To note about this clone: The sample contains more than one DNA sequence encoding this CDR3. V gene TRBV5-1 combines with J gene TRBJ1-3; D unresolved. CDR3 length: 14 amino acids. Trimming removed 4 bases at V and 0 bases at J, with 8 bases between. The germline CDR1 and CDR2 sequences are SGHRS and YFSETQ. The CDR3: CASSPDVSGNTIYF. The DNA of the CDR3 is TGCGCCAGCAGCCCGGACGTCTCTGGAAACACCATATATTTT.

The rearrangement uses TRBV27 and TRBJ1-5; D ambiguous. Germline V gene sequence: CDR1 MNHEY, CDR2 SMNVEV (reference sequence). V was clipped by 5 bases and J by 0 bases, with 11 bases between them. This CDR3 has 15 amino acids. The CDR3 DNA reads TGTGCCAGCAGTCCCACTAGCCTTAGCAATCAGCCCCAGCATTTT. Its translation is CASSPTSLSNQPQHF.

The chain has TRBV7-6 and TRBJ2-3, with a possible D match to TRBD1 (5 bases). CDR1 is SGHVS, CDR2 FNYEAQ, per germline. Trimming stripped 2 bases from V and 1 base from J, with 13 bases between. The CDR3 extends over 16 amino acids. The CDR3 sequence is CASSLNPVGGTDTQYF. The CDR3 DNA follows: TGTGCCAGCAGCTTAAACCCCGTAGGGGGCACAGATACGCAGTATTTT.

The chain uses TRBV28 and TRBJ2-7, with 7 bases fitting TRBD2. Trimming cost V 7 bases and J 1 base; bases outside gene matches: 10. The germline V gene encodes CDR1 MDHEN and CDR2 SYDVKM. CDR3 length: 15 residues. The DNA for the CDR3 is TGTGCCAGCAACCTTTTAGCGGGTGCTTCCTACGAGCAGTACTTC. Translation gives CASNLLAGASYEQYF.

This chain joins TRBV6-1 and TRBJ1-2; no clear D. V was trimmed by 7 bases and J by 4 bases, leaving 13 bases between them. The germline gives CDR1 MNHNS, CDR2 SASEGT. The CDR3 runs 13 residues. CDR3 DNA: TGTGCCAGCACTACCGGGGATCTCTATGGCTACACCTTC. It encodes CASTTGDLYGYTF.

The chain joins TRBV28 to TRBJ1-6; the match to TRBD1 covers 12 bases. V gave up 5 bases and J gave up 9 bases; unmatched junction bases: 8. The CDR3 consists of 16 residues. Germline CDR1 reads MDHEN; CDR2 reads SYDVKM. The CDR3 DNA reads as TGTGCCAGCAGTCTTGGGACAGGGGGCTTAAGTTCACCCCTCCACTTT. Its translation: CASSLGTGGLSSPLHF.

V usage is TRBV5-4 and J usage is TRBJ2-5, with TRBD1 matching 9 bases. The trim removed 4 bases at V and 2 bases at J, leaving 6 bases unmatched. CDR3 size: 15 residues. Germline assignment: CDR1 SGHNT and CDR2 YYREEE (reference sequence). The CDR3 nucleotides read TGTGCCAGCAGCCGACAGGGGGACTTGCAAGAGACCCAGTACTTC. This translates into CASSRQGDLQETQYF.

Only a few counts were recorded for this clone. The chain carries TRBV12-5 and TRBJ1-2, with TRBD1 matching 8 bases. Germline CDR1 is LGHNT and CDR2 is FRNRAP. With V trimmed by 3 bases and J by 6 bases, 6 bases remained unmatched. The CDR3 extends over 14 amino acids. CDR3 region: CASGFGTGADGYTF. The CDR3 nucleotides read TGTGCTAGTGGTTTCGGGACAGGTGCTGATGGCTACACCTTC.

The rearrangement uses TRBV20-1 and TRBJ2-3; D not certain. CDR3 length equals 11 residues. Germline V CDR1 and CDR2: DFQATT, SNEGSKA (reference sequence). The germline V and J ends were trimmed by 6 bases and 4 bases, with 8 bases remaining between them. The CDR3 reads CSATLADTQYF. The CDR3 DNA is TGCAGTGCAACCCTAGCAGATACGCAGTATTTT.

The chain is built from TRBV28 and TRBJ2-3, with D perhaps TRBD2 (7 bases). From germline, CDR1 is MDHEN and CDR2 SYDVKM. The ends were cut back, 7 bases at V and 3 bases at J, with 14 bases in the middle. The length of the CDR3 is 14 residues. The CDR3 sequence: CASTTKGGTDTQYF. CDR3 nucleotide sequence: TGTGCCAGCACTACGAAGGGGGGGACAGATACGCAGTATTTT.

This clone showed up just a few times. The V call is TRBV21-1, the J call TRBJ1-2. TRBV21-1 is tagged as a pseudogene. This CDR3 is 8 amino acids long. DNA for the CDR3: TGTGCCAGGTTCTGGTACACCTTC. This gives the protein CARFWYTF.

Comment on this clone: This sample also contains other DNA sequences that code for the same CDR3. V usage is TRBV11-2 and J usage is TRBJ1-1, with D uncertain. Trimming left V 2 bases short and J 0 bases short, with 7 bases between. Germline V gene sequence: CDR1 SGHAT, CDR2 FQNNGV. CDR3 size: 14 residues. Here the CDR3 reads CASSLRALNTEAFF. The CDR3, as DNA: TGTGCCAGCAGCTTAAGGGCTTTGAACACTGAAGCTTTCTTT.

J is TRBJ1-1 and V is TRBV19; D not resolved. This CDR3 is built from 15 residues. Germline CDR1 LNHDA, CDR2 SQIVND (reference sequence). V was shortened by 2 bases and J by 4 bases, with 14 bases between the two germline ends. The CDR3 region is CASSIKAMRITEAFF. CDR3 bases: TGTGCCAGTAGTATAAAGGCTATGAGAATCACTGAAGCTTTCTTT.

The rearrangement uses TRBV5-4 and TRBJ2-4; TRBD2 matches at 16 bases. V was clipped by 5 bases and J by 8 bases; unmatched bases: 10. CDR1 SGHNT and CDR2 YYREEE come from the germline V gene (reference sequence). The CDR3 runs to 17 residues. CDR3 in amino acids: CASRPGLAGGLGDIQYF. The CDR3 DNA is TGTGCCAGCAGACCGGGACTAGCGGGAGGGCTCGGGGACATTCAGTACTTC.

V is TRBV6-4 and J is TRBJ2-1, with D perhaps matching TRBD2 (6 bases). The V gene lost 6 bases and the J gene lost 4 bases, with 16 bases spanning the gap. From germline, CDR1 is MRHNA and CDR2 SNTAGT. This CDR3 contains 15 residues. The CDR3 region has the DNA TGTGCCAGCAGCCCCGGGGGACTGGGATACAATGAGCAGTTCTTC. It is translated as CASSPGGLGYNEQFF.

V is TRBV4-1 and J is TRBJ2-3; no firm D call. The V end lost 1 base, the J end lost 0 bases, and 5 bases lay between the germline ends. The length of the CDR3 is 14 residues. The germline V gene has CDR1 MGHRA and CDR2 YSYEKL. The CDR3 protein is CASSQVVSTDTQYF. CDR3 nucleotide sequence: TGCGCCAGCAGCCAAGTCGTAAGCACAGATACGCAGTATTTT.

V is TRBV29-1 and J is TRBJ2-1; D is unresolved. Germline V gene sequence: CDR1 SQVTM, CDR2 ANQGSEA. The CDR3 consists of 13 residues. V shed 2 bases and J shed 8 bases, with 13 bases lying between them. This chain's CDR3 is CSVESPLSDEQFF. The CDR3 DNA reads TGCAGCGTTGAATCCCCATTGAGTGATGAGCAGTTCTTC.